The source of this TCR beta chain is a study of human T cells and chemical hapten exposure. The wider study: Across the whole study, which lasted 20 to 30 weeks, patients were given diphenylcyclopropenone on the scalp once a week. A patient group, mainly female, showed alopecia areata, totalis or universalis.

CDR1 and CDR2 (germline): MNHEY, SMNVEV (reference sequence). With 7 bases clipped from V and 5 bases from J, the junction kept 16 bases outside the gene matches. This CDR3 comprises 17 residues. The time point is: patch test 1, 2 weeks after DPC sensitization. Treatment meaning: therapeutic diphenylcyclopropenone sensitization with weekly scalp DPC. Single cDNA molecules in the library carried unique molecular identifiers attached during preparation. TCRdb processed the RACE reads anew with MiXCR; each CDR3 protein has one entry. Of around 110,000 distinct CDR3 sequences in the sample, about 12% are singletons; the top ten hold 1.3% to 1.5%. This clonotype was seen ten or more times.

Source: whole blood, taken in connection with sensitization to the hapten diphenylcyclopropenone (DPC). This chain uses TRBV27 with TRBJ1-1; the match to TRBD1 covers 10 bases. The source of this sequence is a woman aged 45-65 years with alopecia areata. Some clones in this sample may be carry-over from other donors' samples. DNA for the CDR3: TGTGCCAGCAACCCGACAGGGGGCGGACCCCCTAAAACTGAAGCTTTCTTT. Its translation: CASNPTGGGPPKTEAFF.